The present TCR beta chain was sequenced within a study of blood T cell repertoires in COVID-19. V was cut by 3 bases and J by 9 bases, with 21 bases left in between. This CDR3 is 15 amino acids long. Germline V gene data show CDR1 as SGHAT and CDR2 as FQNNGV. In its sample, this clone was seen a few times. Generated by immunoSEQ multiplex PCR, the TCRdb table keeps only in-frame clones and is missing some. The table shows 250,000 to 300,000 clones, with 80% to 85% occurring only once. This TCR was recovered from a middle-aged man who had been exposed to COVID-19. Specimen: PBMCs or T cells enriched from blood (not recorded which). The chain employs TRBV11-2 and TRBJ2-7; possibly TRBD1 for D (5 bases). The CDR3 here is CASSLAGPTGSGQYF. The CDR3, as DNA: TGTGCCAGCAGCTTGGCCGGGCCAACAGGCTCCGGGCAGTACTTC. The full variable domain, with the rest looked up from reference TRBV11-2 and TRBJ2-7, is EAGVAQSPRYKIIEKRQSVAFWCNPISGHATLYWYQQILGQGPKLLIQFQNNGVVDDSQLPKDRFSAERLKGVDSTLKIQPAKLEDSAVYLCASSLAGPTGSGQYFGPGTRLTVT.